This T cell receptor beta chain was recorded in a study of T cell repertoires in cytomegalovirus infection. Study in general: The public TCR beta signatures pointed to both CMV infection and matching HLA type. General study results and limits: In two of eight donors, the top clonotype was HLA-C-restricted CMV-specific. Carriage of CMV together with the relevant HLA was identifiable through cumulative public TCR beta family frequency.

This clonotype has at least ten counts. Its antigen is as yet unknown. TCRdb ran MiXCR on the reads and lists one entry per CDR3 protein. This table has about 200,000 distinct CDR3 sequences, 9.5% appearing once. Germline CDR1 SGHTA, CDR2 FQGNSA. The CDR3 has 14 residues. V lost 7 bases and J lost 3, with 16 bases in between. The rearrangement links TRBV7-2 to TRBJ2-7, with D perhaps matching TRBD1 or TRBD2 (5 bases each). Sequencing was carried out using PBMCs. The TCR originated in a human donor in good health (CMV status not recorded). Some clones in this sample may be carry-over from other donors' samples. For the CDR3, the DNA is TGTGCCAGCACCCGGGACGGCTCGATCTACGAGCAGTACTTC. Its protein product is CASTRDGSIYEQYF.